This record looks at one T cell receptor beta chain sequence and its context. This sample stems from a study of T cell responses to AZD1222 COVID-19 vaccine. The CDR3 sequence is 13 residues long. CDR1 and CDR2 from the germline V gene are SGHVS and FQNEAQ. V was clipped by 1 base and J by 4 bases, with 7 bases between them. Sequencing used immunoSEQ multiplex PCR; TCRdb keeps in-frame clones, though not all of them. The data hold around 84,000 clones, with 85% to 90% observed a single time. The sequence came from an adult in good health. This specimen consisted of peripheral blood, obtained on day 0 of MenACWY control vaccination. V usage is TRBV7-8 and J usage is TRBJ1-1; tentative D call: TRBD1 (5 bases). As DNA, the CDR3 is TGTGCCAGCAGCTTAGGGGGGGGCACTGAAGCTTTCTTT. This translates into CASSLGGGTEAFF.